Below, 9 T cell receptor beta chains from the same sample are listed, as sequenced in a study of shared clonotypes between healthy human individuals. CD45RO-negative, CCR7-selected cells formed the naive CD8 fraction, which excluded terminally differentiated effector memory CD45RA+ cells. The protocol was immunoSEQ multiplex PCR, while the TCRdb copy is restricted to in-frame clones and leaves out a portion. The table lists approximately 740,000 clones, around 93% of them singletons, with 24% in the top ten. The sample comprised naive CD8+ T cells sorted from blood. The receptors were gathered from a man younger than 45 in good health.

This chain joins TRBV15 and TRBJ2-2; D might be TRBD1 (6 bases). This CDR3 is 16 amino acids long. V was trimmed by 0 bases and J by 1 base, leaving 9 bases between them. From germline, CDR1 is LNHNV and CDR2 YYDKDF (reference sequence). Here the CDR3 DNA reads TGTGCCACCAGCAGAGACCCGGGACAGAACACCGGGGAGCTGTTTTTT. This sequence encodes CATSRDPGQNTGELFF. Combining the CDR3 with reference TRBV15 and TRBJ2-2 gives the whole variable domain DAMVIQNPRYQVTQFGKPVTLSCSQTLNHNVMYWYQQKSSQAPKLLFHYYDKDFNNEADTPDNFQSRRPNTSFCFLDIRSPGLGDTAMYLCATSRDPGQNTGELFFGEGSRLTVL.

The chain couples TRBV11-1 to TRBJ1-3; D may be TRBD1 (5 bases). Trimming pared 5 bases from V and 0 bases from J, leaving 11 bases between. The germline V gene encodes CDR1 SGHAT and CDR2 FQDESV (reference sequence). CDR3 length: 15 residues. The CDR3, as DNA: TGTGCCAGCAGCCGAGACAGCAGCTCTGGAAACACCATATATTTT. Amino acid sequence: CASSRDSSSGNTIYF.

This chain joins TRBV19 and TRBJ2-1; D is unresolved. CDR3 size: 18 residues. V lost 3 bases and J 2 bases, leaving 20 bases between the germline ends. Germline V lookup: CDR1 LNHDA, CDR2 SQIVND (reference sequence). The CDR3, as DNA: TGTGCCAGTAGTATCCCAGTCTCCCTCGGGCGACCCTACAATGAGCAGTTCTTC. This encodes CASSIPVSLGRPYNEQFF.

The rearrangement joins TRBV7-9 to TRBJ2-7, with TRBD1 identical over 7 bases. The CDR3 extends over 16 amino acids. V dropped 5 bases and J dropped 5; count of bases not matched to a gene: 15. Germline CDR1 reads SEHNR; CDR2 reads FQNEAQ (reference sequence). The CDR3 spells CASSHLDHKGANEQYF. Written as DNA, the CDR3 is TGTGCCAGCAGCCACCTGGACCATAAGGGGGCAAACGAGCAGTACTTC.

This chain links TRBV7-8 with TRBJ1-4, with D uncertain. Germline CDR1 reads SGHVS; CDR2 reads FQNEAQ. The CDR3 consists of 13 residues. With 5 bases removed from V and 7 bases from J, the gap between germline ends came to 11 bases. CDR3 DNA sequence: TGTGCCAGCAGCCAGATTTCGGGTGAAAAACTGTTTTTT. The encoded protein is CASSQISGEKLFF.

The genes are TRBV5-1 and TRBJ2-6; 12 bases fit TRBD1. CDR1 is SGHRS, CDR2 YFSETQ, per germline. J lost 2 bases, V lost 0 bases, and 12 bases had no gene match. The length of the CDR3 is 21 residues. This CDR3 is CASSLVPIAGQGATGANVLTF. CDR3 bases: TGCGCCAGCAGCTTGGTCCCCATTGCGGGACAGGGGGCGACTGGGGCCAACGTCCTGACTTTC. Using reference TRBV5-1 and TRBJ2-6 for the parts outside the CDR3, the full variable domain is KAGVTQTPRYLIKTRGQQVTLSCSPISGHRSVSWYQQTPGQGLQFLFEYFSETQRNKGNFPGRFSGRQFSNSRSEMNVSTLELGDSALYLCASSLVPIAGQGATGANVLTFGAGSRLTVL.

DNA for the CDR3: TGTGCCAGCAGTCCCCGTCACAATGAGCAGTTCTTC. Translated, it gives CASSPRHNEQFF. The V call is TRBV27, the J call TRBJ2-1; D call uncertain. Trimming removed 5 bases from V and 5 bases from J, with 7 bases in between. Germline loops: CDR1 MNHEY, CDR2 SMNVEV (reference sequence). The CDR3 loop spans 12 amino acids.

About this clone: The same CDR3 also results from other DNA sequences found in this sample. This rearrangement joins TRBV27 to TRBJ1-5, with a weak D call TRBD1 (5 bases). The CDR3 runs to 14 residues. Trimming took off 0 bases at V and 4 bases at J, with 7 bases between the two ends. Germline CDR1 reads MNHEY; CDR2 reads SMNVEV (reference sequence). The CDR3 region has the DNA TGTGCCAGCAGTTTATCGGGGGGGAATCAGCCCCAGCATTTT. Its translation is CASSLSGGNQPQHF.

The rearrangement joins TRBV5-1 to TRBJ2-1; 7 positions match TRBD2. The V gene end was trimmed by 0 bases and the J gene end by 7 bases; junction bases not matched to a gene: 10. Germline V CDR1 and CDR2: SGHRS, YFSETQ. CDR3 size: 16 residues. The CDR3 nucleotides read TGCGCCAGCAGCTTGGGCCAGAGTGGACTAGGGAATGAGCAGTTCTTC. Amino acids: CASSLGQSGLGNEQFF.